The clone carrying this T cell receptor beta chain has more than one count but fewer than ten. Its antigen is as yet unknown. The data were taken from a study of CD8 T cells in ankylosing spondylitis. One entry per CDR3 protein results from TCRdb running MiXCR on the 5' RACE reads. Of around 480,000 distinct CDR3 sequences listed, 17% are singletons. CDR3 length: 14 amino acids. Germline CDR1 is SGHKS and CDR2 is YYEKEE (reference sequence). Trimming pared 0 bases from V and 4 bases from J, leaving 10 bases between. Study-level findings and limits: Blood from ankylosing spondylitis patients appeared to carry a characteristic roughly 8-variant TCR beta motif.

The chain joins TRBV5-5 to TRBJ1-2; D call uncertain. Sequenced input: blood, either unsorted or a sorted T cell fraction (not recorded which). This clonotype was obtained from a male donor with ankylosing spondylitis. In DNA, the CDR3 is TGTGCCAGCAGCTTGGGAGGAGGACGCTATGGCTACACCTTC. This sequence encodes CASSLGGGRYGYTF.